These T cell receptor beta chains were read from a single sample in a study of Ad26.COV2.S vaccination and SARS-CoV-2 variants. Profiled with immunoSEQ multiplex PCR; TCRdb holds only in-frame clones, not every one. This sample carries about 680,000 clones, about 90% of them seen once, and the ten largest clones take approximately 1.5%. The sequencing used peripheral blood, collected in a trial of Ad26.COV2.S vaccine versus placebo. The source is a person aged 18-65 years who received the Ad26.COV2.S COVID-19 vaccine or a placebo. CDR3s include the opening cysteine and the closing phenylalanine or tryptophan. Each record gives: J gene, D gene, V gene, CDR3 length, clone size, CDR3 protein, CDR3 DNA. The D gene is left open where the match is weak. Clone size appears in some rows only: once, few, many, or a class for an expanded clone.

j_call: TRBJ2-2; d_call: TRBD2; v_call: TRBV3-1/TRBV3-2; cdr3_length: 16; clone_size: NA; cdr3_aa: CASSQDVSAGGPKLFF; cdr3_nt: TGTGCCAGCAGCCAAGATGTGAGCGCGGGAGGGCCAAAGCTGTTTTTT
j_call: TRBJ2-1; d_call: NA; v_call: TRBV7-3; cdr3_length: 15; clone_size: NA; cdr3_aa: CASSFQMGDYNEQFF; cdr3_nt: TGTGCCAGCAGCTTCCAGATGGGGGACTACAATGAGCAGTTCTTC
j_call: TRBJ2-1; d_call: TRBD2; v_call: TRBV19; cdr3_length: 14; clone_size: NA; cdr3_aa: CASTPYPGLEGQFF; cdr3_nt: TGTGCCAGTACCCCATACCCGGGACTAGAAGGGCAGTTCTTC
j_call: TRBJ1-1; d_call: NA; v_call: TRBV12-3/TRBV12-4; cdr3_length: 13; clone_size: NA; cdr3_aa: CASSLSLVTEAFF; cdr3_nt: TGTGCCAGCAGTTTAAGCCTGGTCACTGAAGCTTTCTTT
j_call: TRBJ2-1; d_call: TRBD2; v_call: TRBV4-1; cdr3_length: 13; clone_size: NA; cdr3_aa: CASRGVTENEQFF; cdr3_nt: TGCGCCAGCCGGGGGGTTACGGAAAATGAGCAGTTCTTC
j_call: TRBJ2-1; d_call: TRBD2; v_call: TRBV9; cdr3_length: 17; clone_size: NA; cdr3_aa: CASSPQVAGVSYNEQFF; cdr3_nt: TGTGCCAGCAGCCCCCAGGTAGCGGGAGTCTCCTACAATGAGCAGTTCTTC
j_call: TRBJ2-1; d_call: TRBD2; v_call: TRBV6-4; cdr3_length: 15; clone_size: NA; cdr3_aa: CASSEAGGSYNEQFF; cdr3_nt: TGTGCCAGCAGTGAGGCGGGAGGCTCCTACAATGAGCAGTTCTTC
j_call: TRBJ2-1; d_call: TRBD1; v_call: TRBV3-1/TRBV3-2; cdr3_length: 14; clone_size: NA; cdr3_aa: CASSQKGTGHEQFF; cdr3_nt: TGTGCCAGCAGCCAAAAAGGGACAGGCCATGAGCAGTTCTTC
j_call: TRBJ2-5; d_call: TRBD2; v_call: TRBV4-2; cdr3_length: 14; clone_size: NA; cdr3_aa: CASSPLAGKETQYF; cdr3_nt: TGTGCCAGCAGTCCGCTAGCGGGTAAAGAGACCCAGTACTTC
j_call: TRBJ1-5; d_call: TRBD1; v_call: TRBV15; cdr3_length: 17; clone_size: NA; cdr3_aa: CATSRDLGGFSNQPQHF; cdr3_nt: TGTGCCACCAGCAGAGATCTAGGGGGCTTTAGCAATCAGCCCCAGCATTTT
j_call: TRBJ2-6; d_call: NA; v_call: TRBV27; cdr3_length: 15; clone_size: once; cdr3_aa: CASSPRGLGANVLTF; cdr3_nt: TGTGCCAGCTCCCCTCGAGGGCTTGGGGCCAACGTCCTGACTTTC
j_call: TRBJ1-4; d_call: NA; v_call: TRBV19; cdr3_length: 15; clone_size: NA; cdr3_aa: CASTFTAATNEKLFF; cdr3_nt: TGTGCCAGTACTTTTACAGCCGCAACTAATGAAAAACTGTTTTTT
j_call: TRBJ2-7; d_call: NA; v_call: TRBV15; cdr3_length: 16; clone_size: NA; cdr3_aa: CATSRAGSRGAYEQYF; cdr3_nt: TGTGCCACCAGCAGAGCCGGGTCGCGGGGAGCCTACGAGCAGTACTTC
j_call: TRBJ2-6; d_call: NA; v_call: TRBV6-4; cdr3_length: 14; clone_size: NA; cdr3_aa: CASSVGTGANVLTF; cdr3_nt: TGTGCCAGCAGTGTAGGGACTGGGGCCAACGTCCTGACTTTC
j_call: TRBJ2-2; d_call: TRBD2; v_call: TRBV7-7; cdr3_length: 16; clone_size: once; cdr3_aa: CASSPTSGVNTGELFF; cdr3_nt: TGTGCCAGCAGCCCTACTAGCGGGGTGAACACCGGGGAGCTGTTTTTT
j_call: TRBJ1-4; d_call: NA; v_call: TRBV7-9; cdr3_length: 11; clone_size: NA; cdr3_aa: CAGQRNEKLFF; cdr3_nt: TGTGCCGGTCAGAGAAATGAAAAACTGTTTTTT
j_call: TRBJ1-1; d_call: TRBD1; v_call: TRBV7-9; cdr3_length: 16; clone_size: NA; cdr3_aa: CASSLTQTGWDTEAFF; cdr3_nt: TGTGCCAGCAGCCTGACACAGACAGGGTGGGACACTGAAGCTTTCTTT
j_call: TRBJ2-7; d_call: NA; v_call: TRBV30; cdr3_length: 14; clone_size: NA; cdr3_aa: CAWLDRASSYEQYF; cdr3_nt: TGTGCCTGGCTCGACCGGGCGTCGAGCTACGAGCAGTACTTC
j_call: TRBJ2-2; d_call: NA; v_call: TRBV30; cdr3_length: 14; clone_size: NA; cdr3_aa: CAWSFTRNTGELFF; cdr3_nt: TGTGCCTGGAGTTTTACCCGGAACACCGGGGAGCTGTTTTTT
j_call: TRBJ1-1; d_call: NA; v_call: TRBV30; cdr3_length: 15; clone_size: once; cdr3_aa: CAWSLGHQMGTEAFF; cdr3_nt: TGTGCCTGGAGTTTGGGACACCAGATGGGCACTGAAGCTTTCTTT
j_call: TRBJ2-3; d_call: NA; v_call: TRBV24-1; cdr3_length: 14; clone_size: NA; cdr3_aa: CATSDLQAADTQYF; cdr3_nt: TGTGCCACCAGTGATTTGCAAGCGGCGGATACGCAGTATTTT
j_call: TRBJ2-2; d_call: TRBD2; v_call: TRBV3-1/TRBV3-2; cdr3_length: 14; clone_size: NA; cdr3_aa: CASSPGLVPGELFF; cdr3_nt: TGTGCCAGCAGCCCGGGACTAGTCCCCGGGGAGCTGTTTTTT
j_call: TRBJ2-7; d_call: TRBD1; v_call: TRBV5-8; cdr3_length: 15; clone_size: NA; cdr3_aa: CASSIPGQGPYEQYF; cdr3_nt: TGTGCCAGCAGCATCCCGGGACAGGGTCCCTACGAGCAGTACTTC
j_call: TRBJ1-1; d_call: NA; v_call: TRBV6-5; cdr3_length: 14; clone_size: NA; cdr3_aa: CASTPGLSNTEAFF; cdr3_nt: TGTGCCAGCACCCCGGGACTATCCAACACTGAAGCTTTCTTT
j_call: TRBJ1-3; d_call: NA; v_call: TRBV25-1; cdr3_length: 18; clone_size: NA; cdr3_aa: CASSEWAGGLRSGNTIYF; cdr3_nt: TGTGCCAGCAGTGAATGGGCGGGGGGGCTAAGATCTGGAAACACCATATATTTT
j_call: TRBJ2-5; d_call: TRBD2; v_call: TRBV27; cdr3_length: 14; clone_size: NA; cdr3_aa: CASSRRGREETQYF; cdr3_nt: TGTGCCAGCAGCAGACGGGGGAGGGAAGAGACCCAGTACTTC
j_call: TRBJ2-3; d_call: NA; v_call: TRBV6-2/TRBV6-3; cdr3_length: 15; clone_size: NA; cdr3_aa: CASSYRGAGTDTQYF; cdr3_nt: TGTGCCAGCAGTTATCGGGGGGCAGGCACAGATACGCAGTATTTT
j_call: TRBJ2-4; d_call: NA; v_call: TRBV2; cdr3_length: 14; clone_size: NA; cdr3_aa: CASRTPTAKNIQYF; cdr3_nt: TGTGCCAGCAGAACCCCGACGGCCAAAAACATTCAGTACTTC
j_call: TRBJ1-5; d_call: NA; v_call: TRBV5-1; cdr3_length: 14; clone_size: NA; cdr3_aa: CASSFGQGGQPQHF; cdr3_nt: TGCGCCAGCAGCTTCGGGCAGGGTGGTCAGCCCCAGCATTTT
j_call: TRBJ2-7; d_call: TRBD1; v_call: TRBV19; cdr3_length: 16; clone_size: NA; cdr3_aa: CASRKGQGKGGYEQYF; cdr3_nt: TGTGCCAGTAGAAAGGGACAGGGGAAGGGTGGCTACGAGCAGTACTTC
j_call: TRBJ1-2; d_call: TRBD1; v_call: TRBV15; cdr3_length: 16; clone_size: NA; cdr3_aa: CATSRDDRGGSYGYTF; cdr3_nt: TGTGCCACCAGCAGAGATGACAGGGGCGGATCATATGGCTACACCTTC
j_call: TRBJ2-5; d_call: TRBD1; v_call: TRBV5-4; cdr3_length: 17; clone_size: NA; cdr3_aa: CASSSARDRGSQETQYF; cdr3_nt: TGTGCCAGCAGTAGCGCGCGGGACAGGGGGTCCCAAGAGACCCAGTACTTC
j_call: TRBJ1-5; d_call: NA; v_call: TRBV21-1; cdr3_length: 17; clone_size: NA; cdr3_aa: CASSKGPRDRENQPQHF; cdr3_nt: TGTGCCAGCAGCAAGGGACCCCGGGACAGGGAAAATCAGCCCCAGCATTTT
j_call: TRBJ2-5; d_call: NA; v_call: TRBV18; cdr3_length: 11; clone_size: NA; cdr3_aa: CASSPRETQYF; cdr3_nt: TGTGCCAGCTCACCAAGAGAGACCCAGTACTTC
j_call: TRBJ1-1; d_call: TRBD1; v_call: TRBV7-9; cdr3_length: 16; clone_size: once; cdr3_aa: CASSQQGVVKNTEAFF; cdr3_nt: TGTGCCAGCAGCCAACAGGGGGTTGTCAAGAACACTGAAGCTTTCTTT
j_call: TRBJ1-1; d_call: NA; v_call: TRBV6-5; cdr3_length: 16; clone_size: once; cdr3_aa: CASSYADSPSPTEAFF; cdr3_nt: TGTGCCAGCAGTTATGCGGATTCCCCTTCCCCCACTGAAGCTTTCTTT
j_call: TRBJ1-4; d_call: NA; v_call: TRBV7-9; cdr3_length: 12; clone_size: NA; cdr3_aa: CASSLESGVLFF; cdr3_nt: TGTGCCAGCAGCTTAGAAAGTGGCGTACTGTTTTTT
j_call: TRBJ2-1; d_call: NA; v_call: TRBV7-8; cdr3_length: 14; clone_size: NA; cdr3_aa: CASTPNRIFNEQFF; cdr3_nt: TGTGCCAGCACCCCGAATCGAATTTTTAATGAGCAGTTCTTC